One and the same sample provided the 8 T cell receptor beta chains below, sequenced in a study of technical replicates of blood from four donors. Some clones are missing from TCRdb's copy, which holds only in-frame ones; the method was immunoSEQ multiplex PCR. Here the sample spans tens of thousands of clones, 75% to 95% being singletons. The sequenced sample consisted of T cells isolated from PBMCs. These receptors originate from a human donor in good health.

V gene TRBV7-2 combines with J gene TRBJ2-3; 9 bases line up with TRBD2. Germline CDR1 reads SGHTA; CDR2 reads FQGNSA. This CDR3 is built from 14 residues. With 8 bases clipped from V and 2 bases from J, the junction kept 5 bases outside the gene matches. CDR3 sequence: CASASGGSTDTQYF. The CDR3 DNA follows: TGTGCCAGCGCCAGCGGGGGGTCCACAGATACGCAGTATTTT.

This clone was observed once. This chain connects TRBV2 to TRBJ1-2; tentative D call: TRBD1 (6 bases). The length of the CDR3 is 13 residues. CDR1 is SNHLY and CDR2 is FYNNEI in the germline V gene. V lost 8 bases to trimming and J lost 4 bases, with 14 bases between them. The CDR3 protein is CASVRGAGYGYTF. The CDR3 nucleotides are TGTGCCAGCGTCCGGGGGGCGGGCTATGGCTACACCTTC.

This clone was detected a few times. The V gene is TRBV6-1, the J gene TRBJ1-4; 10 nucleotides align to TRBD1. The V and J ends lost 4 bases and 3 bases, in that order; junction bases with no gene match: 8. Germline V lookup: CDR1 MNHNS, CDR2 SASEGT. The CDR3 is 17 amino acids. This chain's CDR3 is CASSVDRGRGANEKLFF. The CDR3 nucleotides are TGTGCCAGCAGTGTAGACAGGGGGCGGGGAGCTAATGAAAAACTGTTTTTT.

The chain employs TRBV10-1 and TRBJ2-2; TRBD1 is a possible D gene (6 bases). V was trimmed by 4 bases and J by 4 bases, leaving 10 bases between them. CDR1 is WNHNN and CDR2 is SYGVQD in the germline V gene (reference sequence). The CDR3 covers 14 residues. CDR3 residues: CASSGQVLTGELFF. CDR3 DNA sequence: TGCGCCAGCAGTGGACAGGTACTCACCGGGGAGCTGTTTTTT.

The chain links TRBV9 to TRBJ2-1, with 7 bases aligning to TRBD1. The CDR3 is made up of 17 amino acids. The V and J ends lost 2 bases and 0 bases, in that order; junction bases with no gene match: 8. The V gene's germline CDR1 is SGDLS and CDR2 YYNGEE. DNA for the CDR3: TGTGCCAGCAGCGTTAATAAGGGGGCCCTCTCCTACAATGAGCAGTTCTTC. Amino acid sequence: CASSVNKGALSYNEQFF.

Only one count was recorded for this clone. The rearrangement links TRBV6-5 to TRBJ2-7; weak D call: TRBD2 (6 bases). Germline V gene sequence: CDR1 MNHEY, CDR2 SVGAGI. Trimming pared 8 bases from V and 2 bases from J, leaving 16 bases between. The CDR3 has 14 residues. The chain's CDR3 is CASLGTGEAYEQYF. DNA for the CDR3: TGTGCCAGCTTGGGGACGGGAGAAGCCTACGAGCAGTACTTC.

The chain recombines TRBV7-8 with TRBJ2-1; 9 bases are a match to TRBD2. Germline V gene data show CDR1 as SGHVS and CDR2 as FQNEAQ. V trimming: 3 bases; J trimming: 6 bases; junction bases outside the gene matches: 3. This CDR3 has 14 residues. CDR3 loop: CASSFPTSGNEQFF. Written as DNA, the CDR3 is TGTGCCAGCAGCTTTCCGACTAGCGGCAATGAGCAGTTCTTC.

This rearrangement joins TRBV5-6 to TRBJ2-1, with D possibly being TRBD2 (6 bases). The germline V and J ends were trimmed by 2 bases and 5 bases, with 17 bases remaining between them. Germline CDR1 SGHDT, CDR2 YYEEEE. This CDR3 has 16 amino acids. The CDR3 sequence is CASSFFLVSGHNEQFF. DNA of the CDR3: TGTGCCAGCAGCTTTTTTCTGGTTAGCGGTCACAATGAGCAGTTCTTC.